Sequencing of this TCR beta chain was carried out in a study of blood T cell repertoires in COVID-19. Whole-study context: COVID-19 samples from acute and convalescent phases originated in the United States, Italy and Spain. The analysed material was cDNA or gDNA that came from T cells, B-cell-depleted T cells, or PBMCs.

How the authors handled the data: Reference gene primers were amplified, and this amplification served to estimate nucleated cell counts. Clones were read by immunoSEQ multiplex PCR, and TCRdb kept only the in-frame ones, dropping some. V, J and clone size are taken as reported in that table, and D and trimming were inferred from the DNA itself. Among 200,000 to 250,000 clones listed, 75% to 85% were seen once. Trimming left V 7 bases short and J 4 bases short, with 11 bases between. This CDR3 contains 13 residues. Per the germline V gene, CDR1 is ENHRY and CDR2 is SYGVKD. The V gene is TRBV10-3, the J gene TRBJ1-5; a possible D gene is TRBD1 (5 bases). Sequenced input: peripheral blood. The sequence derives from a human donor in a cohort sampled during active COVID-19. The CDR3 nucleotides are TGTGCCATCAAGCAGGGCCCGAATCAGCCCCAGCATTTT. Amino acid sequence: CAIKQGPNQPQHF.